Listed here is a single TCR beta chain. Its antigen is undetermined. Germline V lookup: CDR1 SNHLY, CDR2 FYNNEI. The V end was cut by 5 bases, the J end by 2 bases, with 11 bases between. The CDR3 is 14 amino acids. The data originate from a study of T cells in narcolepsy. About the research overall: Healthy controls were enrolled alongside patients with narcolepsy type 1 or type 2.

Overall study findings and caveats: Healthy controls reportedly lacked the autoreactive clonotypes serially found in patients' blood. Same-patient CSF and blood CD4+ T cell clonotypes included HCRT-specific and TRIB2-specific autoreactive ones.

Using immunoSEQ multiplex PCR, the repertoire was profiled, and TCRdb retains in-frame clones only, with some absent. Of fewer than 35,000 clones listed, under 85% are singletons. The receptor was derived from a human donor in good health. This sequence joins TRBV2 and TRBJ2-3, with TRBD2 as a possible D gene (5 bases). Sequencing was done on a sample of memory (CD45RA-) CD4+ T cells from blood. The CDR3 bases are TGTGCCAGCAGTCCATGGACTTCCACAGATACGCAGTATTTT. This sequence encodes CASSPWTSTDTQYF.